This T cell receptor beta chain was sequenced for a study of blood T cell repertoires in COVID-19. Cohorts were assigned according to the clinical history that participants reported. Assay: immunoSEQ multiplex PCR; the TCRdb copy retains only in-frame clones and omits some. Among roughly 400,000 clones listed, around 89% were seen once. Sequencing used PBMCs or T cells enriched from blood (not recorded which). The TCR originated in a man in his thirties or forties who had recovered from COVID-19.

CDR3 loop: CASWDREETQYF. As DNA, the CDR3 is TGTGCCAGCTGGGACAGGGAAGAGACCCAGTACTTC. V usage is TRBV6-5 and J usage is TRBJ2-5; TRBD1 matches at 9 bases. V lost 8 bases to trimming and J lost 3 bases; unmatched junction nucleotides: 1. The CDR3 covers 12 residues. Per the germline V gene, CDR1 is MNHEY and CDR2 is SVGAGI.